This TCR beta chain was sequenced for a study of cytomegalovirus exposure and HLA in healthy donors. General study points: Researchers catalogued over 150 TCR beta chains as cytomegalovirus-associated. The TCR clusters that emerged in the first cohort tended, a later analysis found, to co-occur in the approximately 130 validation repertoires.

Turning to this clone: Antigen specificity is unknown.

Libraries were prepared by immunoSEQ multiplex PCR; TCRdb keeps only in-frame clonotypes and omits some of them. The repertoire holds roughly 330,000 clones, with around 87% as singletons. The source of this sequence is a woman aged 25 to 45 in good health and CMV-seropositive. The sequenced sample consisted of PBMCs.

CDR3 bases: TGTGCCAGCATAGGGAACGCCGGTGATGTCGGGGAGCTGTTTTTT. Translating it yields CASIGNAGDVGELFF. The rearrangement joins TRBV6-6 to TRBJ2-2; D not resolved. CDR1 is MNHNY, CDR2 SVGAGI, per germline (reference sequence). This CDR3 is built from 15 residues. V was trimmed by 7 bases and J by 7 bases, leaving 19 bases between them.